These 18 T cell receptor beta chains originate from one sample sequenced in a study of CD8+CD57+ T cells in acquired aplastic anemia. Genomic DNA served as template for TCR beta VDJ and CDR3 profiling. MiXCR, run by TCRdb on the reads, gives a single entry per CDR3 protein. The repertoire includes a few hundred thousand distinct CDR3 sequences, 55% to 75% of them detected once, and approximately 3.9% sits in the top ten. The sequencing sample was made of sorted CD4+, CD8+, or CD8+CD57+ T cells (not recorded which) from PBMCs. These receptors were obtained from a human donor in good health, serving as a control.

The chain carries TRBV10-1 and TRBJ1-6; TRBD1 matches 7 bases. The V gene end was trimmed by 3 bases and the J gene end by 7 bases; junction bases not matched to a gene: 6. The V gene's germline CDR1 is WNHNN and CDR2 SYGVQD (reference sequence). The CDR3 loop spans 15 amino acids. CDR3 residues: CASSEGKGQNSPLHF. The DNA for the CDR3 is TGCGCCAGCAGTGAAGGAAAGGGACAGAATTCACCCCTCCACTTT.

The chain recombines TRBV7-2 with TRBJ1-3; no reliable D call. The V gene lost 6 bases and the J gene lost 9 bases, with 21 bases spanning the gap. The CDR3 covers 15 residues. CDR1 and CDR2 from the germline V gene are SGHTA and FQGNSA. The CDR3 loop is CASRAWLGSEGTIYF. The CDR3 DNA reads TGTGCCAGCAGAGCTTGGCTCGGATCAGAAGGCACCATATATTTT.

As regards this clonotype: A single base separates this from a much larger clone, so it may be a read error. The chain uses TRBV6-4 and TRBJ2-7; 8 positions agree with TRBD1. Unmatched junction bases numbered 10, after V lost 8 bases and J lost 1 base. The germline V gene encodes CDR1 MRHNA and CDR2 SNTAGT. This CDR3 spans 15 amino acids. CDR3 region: CASSPPGQESYEQYF. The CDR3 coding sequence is TGTGCCAGCTCACCACCGGGACAGGAATCCTACGAGCAGTACTTC.

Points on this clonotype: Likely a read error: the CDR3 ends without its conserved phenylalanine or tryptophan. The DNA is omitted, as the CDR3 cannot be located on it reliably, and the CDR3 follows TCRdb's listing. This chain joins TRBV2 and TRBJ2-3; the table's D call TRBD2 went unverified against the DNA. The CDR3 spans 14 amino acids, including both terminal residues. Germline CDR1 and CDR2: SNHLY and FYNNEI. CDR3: CASSWTSGTDTQSL.

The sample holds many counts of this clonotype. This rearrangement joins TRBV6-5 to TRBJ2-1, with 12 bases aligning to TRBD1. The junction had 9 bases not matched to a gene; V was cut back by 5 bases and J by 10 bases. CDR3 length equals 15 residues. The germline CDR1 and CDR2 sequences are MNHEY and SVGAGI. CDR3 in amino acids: CASSRPGQGAREQFF. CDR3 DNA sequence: TGTGCCAGCAGTAGACCGGGACAGGGGGCTAGGGAGCAGTTCTTC.

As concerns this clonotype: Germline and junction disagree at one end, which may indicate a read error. CDR3 protein: CASSSPGRQAVREQYF. The CDR3 coding sequence is TGTGCCAGTAGCTCCCCCGGTAGACAGGCTGTGAGGGAGCAGTACTTC. The V gene is TRBV7-8, the J gene TRBJ2-7, with D possibly being TRBD1 (6 bases). The CDR3 is 16 residues long. In germline, CDR1 is SGHVS, CDR2 FQNEAQ.

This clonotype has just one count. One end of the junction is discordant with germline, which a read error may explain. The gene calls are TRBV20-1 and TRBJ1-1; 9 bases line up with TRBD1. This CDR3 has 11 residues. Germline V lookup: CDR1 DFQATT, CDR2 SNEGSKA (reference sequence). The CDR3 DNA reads TGCAGTAGACAGGGGGACCCTATGGCTATCTTT. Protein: CSRQGDPMAIF.

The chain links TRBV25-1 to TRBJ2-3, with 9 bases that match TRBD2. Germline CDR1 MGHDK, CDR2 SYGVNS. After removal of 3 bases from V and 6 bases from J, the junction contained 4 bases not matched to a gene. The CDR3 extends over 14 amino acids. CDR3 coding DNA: TGTGCCAGCAGTGAGGGCGGGGGGGGGGATACGCAGTATTTT. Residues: CASSEGGGGDTQYF.

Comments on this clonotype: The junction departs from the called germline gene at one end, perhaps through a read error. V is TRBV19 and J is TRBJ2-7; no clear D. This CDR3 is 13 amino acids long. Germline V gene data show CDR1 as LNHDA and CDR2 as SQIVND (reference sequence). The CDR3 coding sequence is TGTGGCAGTAGTTGGGTCCGAGCCTACGAGCAGTACTTC. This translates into CGSSWVRAYEQYF.

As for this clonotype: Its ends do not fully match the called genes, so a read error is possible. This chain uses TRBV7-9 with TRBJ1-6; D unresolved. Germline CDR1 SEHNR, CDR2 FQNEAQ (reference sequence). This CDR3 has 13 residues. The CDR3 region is CASSLTLASPLPF. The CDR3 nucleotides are TGTGCCAGCAGCCTAACTCTTGCTTCTCCCCTGCCCTTT.

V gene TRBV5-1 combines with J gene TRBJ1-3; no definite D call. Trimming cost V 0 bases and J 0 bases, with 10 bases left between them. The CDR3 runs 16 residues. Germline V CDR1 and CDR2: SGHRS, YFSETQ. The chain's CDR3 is CASSLDLLDSGNTIYF. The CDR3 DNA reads TGCGCCAGCAGCTTGGATCTCCTCGACTCTGGAAACACCATATATTTT.

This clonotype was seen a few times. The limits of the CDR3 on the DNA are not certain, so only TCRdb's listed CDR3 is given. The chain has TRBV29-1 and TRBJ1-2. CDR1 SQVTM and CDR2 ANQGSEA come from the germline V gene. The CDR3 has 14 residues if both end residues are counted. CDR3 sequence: CSTGGGIANYGCTF.

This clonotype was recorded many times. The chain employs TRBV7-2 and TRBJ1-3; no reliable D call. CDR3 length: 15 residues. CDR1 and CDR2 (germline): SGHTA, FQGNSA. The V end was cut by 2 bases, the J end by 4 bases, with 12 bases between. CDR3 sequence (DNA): TGTGCCAGCAGCTTAAGTACGGTGGTCGGAAACACCATATATTTT. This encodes CASSLSTVVGNTIYF.

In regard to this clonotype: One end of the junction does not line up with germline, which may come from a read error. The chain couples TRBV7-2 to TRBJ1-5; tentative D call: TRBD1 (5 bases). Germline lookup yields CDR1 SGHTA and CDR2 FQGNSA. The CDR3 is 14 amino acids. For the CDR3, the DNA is TGTGCCAGCAGCTTGCCAGGGCATTATCAGCCCAAGCATTTT. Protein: CASSLPGHYQPKHF.

The chain's CDR3 is CASSSERGGSEQYF. The CDR3 DNA sequence: TGTGCCAGCAGCTCTGAGCGGGGGGGCAGCGAGCAGTACTTC. The gene calls are TRBV7-8 and TRBJ2-7; 10 bases are a match to TRBD2. Unmatched junction bases numbered 6, after V lost 4 bases and J lost 6 bases. The CDR3 is 14 residues long. CDR1 is SGHVS and CDR2 is FQNEAQ in the germline V gene.

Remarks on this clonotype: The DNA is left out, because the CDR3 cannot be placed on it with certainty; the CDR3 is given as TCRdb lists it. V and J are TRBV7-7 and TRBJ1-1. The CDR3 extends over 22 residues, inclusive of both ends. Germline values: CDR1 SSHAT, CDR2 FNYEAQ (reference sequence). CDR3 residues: CASSLAGEGEQYVGGVNTEAFF.

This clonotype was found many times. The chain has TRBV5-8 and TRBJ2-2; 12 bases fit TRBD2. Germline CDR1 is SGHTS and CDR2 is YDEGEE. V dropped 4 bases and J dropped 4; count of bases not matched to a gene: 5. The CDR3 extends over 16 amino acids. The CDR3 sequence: CASSPTSGGLTGELFF. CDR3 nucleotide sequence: TGTGCCAGCAGCCCGACTAGCGGGGGACTCACCGGGGAGCTGTTTTTT.

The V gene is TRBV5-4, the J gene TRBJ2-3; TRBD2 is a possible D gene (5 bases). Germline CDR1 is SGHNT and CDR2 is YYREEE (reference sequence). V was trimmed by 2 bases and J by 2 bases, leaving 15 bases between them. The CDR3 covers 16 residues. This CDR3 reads CASSFEQPGNTDTQYF. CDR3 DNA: TGTGCCAGCAGCTTTGAACAGCCGGGGAACACAGATACGCAGTATTTT.